This T cell receptor beta chain was observed in a study of T cells expressing NK-cell markers (dated by TCRdb to 2020 to 2022). At the level of the whole study: TCR beta-chain repertoires were profiled in sorted CD3+CD56+NKG2C+, CD3+CD56+NKG2C- and CD3+CD56-NKG2C+ T-cell subsets from several donors. Among the eight sequenced donors, only one was HCMV-seronegative, while the other seven were HCMV-seropositive. All eight donors whose samples were sequenced were randomly selected healthy volunteers, three of them men and five women. The libraries were sequenced on Illumina HiSeq 2000/2500, MiSeq or NextSeq, producing 2 x 150 bp reads.

The research as a whole found: Those dominant clonotypes were again the most abundant among CD3+CD56-NKG2C+ cells in several donors, at about 28.3-65%. It remained unclear whether the expanded NKG2C-expressing T cell clones were specific for HCMV antigens. In more than five donors, the dominant CD3+CD56+NKG2C+ clonotypes ranked among the top 10 CD8+ clonotypes, making up roughly 1.0-8% of CD8+ T cells.

HCMV-specific IgG was detected in serum with a commercial ELISA kit to determine HCMV serostatus. Peripheral blood mononuclear cells were isolated from blood by Ficoll density gradient centrifugation. The CDR3 covers 18 residues, taking in both the cysteine and the phenylalanine. No DNA has been recorded. CDR1 and CDR2, per the germline V gene (reference sequence), are DFQATT and SNEGSKA. Sequencing was performed on an Illumina HiSeq 2000. The TCR beta cDNA libraries were made using 5'RACE template switching, a step that added both a universal primer site and unique molecular identifiers. cDNA synthesis was primed from the TCR beta constant segment, followed by two successive PCR amplification steps. The authors processed their data as follows. MIGEC handled demultiplexing of the reads and grouping by UMI, while MiTCR was used to assemble and quantify clonotypes. To remove erroneous sequences, TCR cDNA sequences were retained only when supported by two or more reads. Downstream repertoire analysis used the tcR package, and clonotypes were matched across fractions by CDR3 nucleotide sequence plus V segment. Antigen specificity was annotated against VDJdb with VDJmatch, allowing one amino acid substitution in CDR3. TCRdb reprocessed the reads, reporting each CDR3 protein sequence once and no DNA. TCRdb, not the original authors, processed these V and J calls. The sample table includes a few hundred thousand distinct CDR3 sequences. Around 4% of the sample belongs to the ten largest clones.

Regarding this clonotype: The antigen it binds to is not known.

The receptor was isolated from a man aged 18 to 35 in good health. Donor details come from another sample of the same person, matched by shared clones. This sequence uses TRBV20-1 and TRBJ1-6; TCRdb reports TRBD1, a call that lacks DNA to check it against. Sequencing was done on a sample of blood T cells: a sorted CD56 or NKG2C T cell subset, CD4+ or CD8+ T cells, or bulk PBMC T cells (not recorded which). For the CDR3, the sequence is CSADPSGRPAAYNSPLHF.